This T cell receptor (beta chain) came from a study of blood T cell repertoires in COVID-19. TCRdb keeps only in-frame clones here, not all; method: immunoSEQ multiplex PCR. The repertoire holds roughly 250,000 clones, with approximately 80% as singletons. CDR3 length: 12 amino acids. In germline, CDR1 is SGHAT, CDR2 FQNNGV. The ends were cut back, 5 bases at V and 5 bases at J, with 10 bases in the middle. The receptor comes from a human donor in a cohort sampled during active COVID-19. The V gene is TRBV11-2, the J gene TRBJ2-7; TRBD2 might be the D (6 bases). Sequencing used peripheral blood. CDR3 in DNA: TGTGCCAGCAGCCGATGGACTAACGAGCAGTACTTC. It is translated as CASSRWTNEQYF. The variable domain in full, with the rest retrieved from reference TRBV11-2 and TRBJ2-7, is EAGVAQSPRYKIIEKRQSVAFWCNPISGHATLYWYQQILGQGPKLLIQFQNNGVVDDSQLPKDRFSAERLKGVDSTLKIQPAKLEDSAVYLCASSRWTNEQYFGPGTRLTVT.